This note documents a single T cell receptor beta chain sequence. Its antigen is undetermined. This sample was included in a study of cytomegalovirus exposure and HLA in healthy donors. Across the whole study: Both the 120 validation repertoires and the approximately 700 first-cohort repertoires used the same platform, as reported by a later analysis. Overall study findings and caveats: Specificity of a few CMV-associated chains for CMV antigens was verified in vitro. The listing of roughly 160 TCR beta chains classed them as cytomegalovirus-associated. Many donors shared some public TCRs, even though most TCR sequences were rare.

CDR3 length: 13 residues. Trimming removed 4 bases at V and 1 base at J, with 8 bases between. In germline, CDR1 is SGHRS, CDR2 YFSETQ. Using immunoSEQ multiplex PCR, the repertoire was profiled, and TCRdb retains in-frame clones only, with some absent. Found here are 95,000 to 150,000 clones, approximately 87% of them singletons; the top ten hold 2.1%. Input material: PBMCs. The origin of this receptor is a woman aged 30 to 39 in good health and CMV-seronegative. The V gene is TRBV5-1, the J gene TRBJ1-2; D is undetermined. CDR3 residues: CASSPGINYGYTF. The CDR3 DNA reads TGCGCCAGCAGCCCCGGGATTAACTATGGCTACACCTTC.